This is a list of T cell receptor beta chains from one sample in a study of vaccination effects on CD4 cells after COVID-19. Their antigens remain unidentified. Sequenced by immunoSEQ multiplex PCR; TCRdb stores in-frame clones only, minus some. The sample contains tens of thousands of clones, roughly 86% of which appear only once. The starting material was CD4+ T cells from PBMCs cultured with HCoV-NL63 spike peptides, obtained after COVID-19 vaccination. The origin of the receptors is a human donor who received a COVID-19 vaccine. Some clones in this sample may be carry-over from other donors' samples. Both conserved end residues are part of each CDR3. Fields, in order: CDR3 length, J gene, D gene, V gene, clone size, CDR3 protein, CDR3 DNA. The D gene is left open where the match is weak. Some rows have no size entry. The others give once, few or many, or a class for an expanded clone.

15,TRBJ2-5,-,TRBV4-3,-,CASSPRSGGQETQYF,TGCGCCAGCAGCCCTCGGAGTGGGGGCCAAGAGACCCAGTACTTC
15,TRBJ1-3,-,TRBV15,once,CATSRSRGSENTIYF,TGTGCCACCAGCAGATCCAGGGGTTCTGAAAACACCATATATTTT
14,TRBJ2-3,-,TRBV5-1,-,CASSDKRSTDTQYF,TGCGCCAGCAGCGATAAGCGTAGCACAGATACGCAGTATTTT
15,TRBJ1-3,-,TRBV19,-,CASSTTVQHGNTIYF,TGTGCCAGTAGTACGACAGTACAGCATGGAAACACCATATATTTT
16,TRBJ2-2,-,TRBV5-1,-,CASSLIRGGETGELFF,TGCGCCAGCAGCTTGATTAGAGGAGGGGAAACCGGGGAGCTGTTTTTT
14,TRBJ1-5,-,TRBV7-2,-,CASSPHLSNQPQHF,TGTGCCAGCAGCCCCCACTTAAGCAATCAGCCCCAGCATTTT
14,TRBJ2-5,-,TRBV10-3,once,CAISWSREEETQYF,TGTGCCATCAGTTGGTCCAGGGAGGAAGAGACCCAGTACTTC
16,TRBJ2-3,-,TRBV18,-,CASSLSRTSTTDTQYF,TGTGCCAGCTCACTCTCAAGGACTTCAACGACAGATACGCAGTATTTT
12,TRBJ2-3,-,TRBV11-3,-,CASSQTSHTQYF,TGTGCCAGCAGCCAGACTAGTCATACGCAGTATTTT
13,TRBJ2-3,-,TRBV5-1,-,CASAVSSTDTQYF,TGCGCCAGCGCAGTTTCTAGCACAGATACGCAGTATTTT
14,TRBJ1-1,-,TRBV28,-,CASSLGGGNTEAFF,TGTGCCAGCAGTTTAGGGGGAGGGAACACTGAAGCTTTCTTT
14,TRBJ2-4,-,TRBV30,-,CAWSDGVAKNIQYF,TGTGCCTGGAGTGACGGGGTAGCCAAAAACATTCAGTACTTC
12,TRBJ1-1,TRBD1,TRBV10-3,-,CAISGGGAEAFF,TGTGCCATCAGTGGAGGGGGCGCGGAAGCTTTCTTT
15,TRBJ2-2,TRBD1,TRBV19,-,CASSRDRSPTGELFF,TGTGCCAGTAGTAGGGACAGGTCACCCACCGGGGAGCTGTTTTTT
16,TRBJ1-4,-,TRBV4-2,-,CASSHTKSSTNEKLFF,TGTGCCAGCAGCCACACGAAATCGTCAACTAATGAAAAACTGTTTTTT
13,TRBJ2-1,-,TRBV7-3,-,CASSPDFVSEQFF,TGTGCCAGCAGCCCCGATTTCGTGAGTGAGCAGTTCTTC
15,TRBJ2-1,TRBD2,TRBV24-1,few,CATSDLTSGANEQFF,TGTGCCACCAGTGATTTGACTAGCGGGGCCAATGAGCAGTTCTTC
15,TRBJ2-5,TRBD1,TRBV13,-,CASSRRTGGGETQYF,TGTGCCAGCAGCCGACGGACAGGGGGGGGAGAGACCCAGTACTTC
11,TRBJ1-2,-,TRBV19,-,CASGSREGYTF,TGTGCCAGTGGCAGCCGAGAAGGCTACACCTTC
15,TRBJ2-1,TRBD2,TRBV3-1/TRBV3-2,-,CASSTPRTSMNEQFF,TGTGCCAGCAGCACCCCGAGGACTAGCATGAATGAGCAGTTCTTC
14,TRBJ2-2,-,TRBV6-5,few,CASTATLNTGELFF,TGTGCCAGCACCGCGACTCTAAACACCGGGGAGCTGTTTTTT
14,TRBJ2-3,TRBD1,TRBV5-6,-,CASNYRGRTDTQYF,TGTGCCAGCAACTACAGGGGGCGGACAGATACGCAGTATTTT
15,TRBJ2-1,TRBD2,TRBV28,-,CASSLGGGAGNEQFF,TGTGCCAGCAGCCTTGGCGGGGGGGCCGGCAATGAGCAGTTCTTC
15,TRBJ1-1,TRBD1,TRBV7-2,medium-sized,CASTFQGGMNTEAFF,TGTGCCAGCACCTTCCAGGGGGGTATGAACACTGAAGCTTTCTTT
14,TRBJ2-2,-,TRBV4-2,-,CASRLTGNTGELFF,TGTGCCAGCAGGCTAACAGGGAACACCGGGGAGCTGTTTTTT
14,TRBJ2-5,TRBD2,TRBV25-1,few,CASRYGLAVETQYF,TGTGCCAGCCGATATGGACTAGCTGTAGAGACCCAGTACTTC
11,TRBJ2-5,-,TRBV7-9,-,CASSLAGPKYF,TGTGCCAGCAGCTTAGCCGGGCCAAAGTACTTC